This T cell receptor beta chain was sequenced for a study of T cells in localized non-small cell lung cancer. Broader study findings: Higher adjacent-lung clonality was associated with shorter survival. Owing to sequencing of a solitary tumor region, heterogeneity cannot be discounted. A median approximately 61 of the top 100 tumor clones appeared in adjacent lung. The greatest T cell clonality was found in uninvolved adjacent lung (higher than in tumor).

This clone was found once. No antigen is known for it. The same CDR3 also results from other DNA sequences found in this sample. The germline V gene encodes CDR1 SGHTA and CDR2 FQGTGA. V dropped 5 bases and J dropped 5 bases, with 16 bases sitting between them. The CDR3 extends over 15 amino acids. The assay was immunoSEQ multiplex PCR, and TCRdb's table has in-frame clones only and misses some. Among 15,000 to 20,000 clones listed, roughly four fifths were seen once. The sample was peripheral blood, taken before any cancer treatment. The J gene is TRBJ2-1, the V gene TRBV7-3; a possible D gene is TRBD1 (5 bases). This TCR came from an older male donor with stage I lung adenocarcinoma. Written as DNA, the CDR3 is TGTGCCAGCAGCCCTCGGCAGGGTCGTAACAATGAGCAGTTCTTC. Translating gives CASSPRQGRNNEQFF. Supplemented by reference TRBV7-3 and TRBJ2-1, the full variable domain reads GAGVSQTPSNKVTEKGKYVELRCDPISGHTALYWYRQSLGQGPEFLIYFQGTGAADDSGLPNDRFFAVRPEGSVSTLKIQRTERGDSAVYLCASSPRQGRNNEQFFGPGTRLTVL.